This TCR beta chain was obtained from a study of T-cell memory formation after mild COVID-19. TCRdb re-analysed the 5' RACE reads in MiXCR, keeping a single row per CDR3 protein. The sample carries approximately 290,000 distinct CDR3 sequences, 19% recorded once. This CDR3 region has 14 residues. V was clipped by 6 bases and J by 4 bases, with 19 bases between them. Germline loops: CDR1 DFQATT, CDR2 SNEGSKA (reference sequence). Concerning this clonotype: Its antigen is unidentified.

Points from the study as a whole: CD4+ contracting clones were mainly CM and EM; CD8+ ones, EMRA. Confirmation was lacking for SARS-CoV-2 specificity of second-wave clones that peaked on day 37.

Material: PBMCs or a T cell subset sorted from them (not recorded which). The TCR was taken from a young man who had mild COVID-19 (a few samples of this study predate the infection). Cell type and time point are not known. The rearrangement joins TRBV20-1 to TRBJ2-7; TRBD2 might be the D (6 bases). The CDR3 nucleotides read TGCAGTGCCCCCCGGGAGTTAGGGGCGTACGAGCAGTACGTC. Its translation: CSAPRELGAYEQYV.